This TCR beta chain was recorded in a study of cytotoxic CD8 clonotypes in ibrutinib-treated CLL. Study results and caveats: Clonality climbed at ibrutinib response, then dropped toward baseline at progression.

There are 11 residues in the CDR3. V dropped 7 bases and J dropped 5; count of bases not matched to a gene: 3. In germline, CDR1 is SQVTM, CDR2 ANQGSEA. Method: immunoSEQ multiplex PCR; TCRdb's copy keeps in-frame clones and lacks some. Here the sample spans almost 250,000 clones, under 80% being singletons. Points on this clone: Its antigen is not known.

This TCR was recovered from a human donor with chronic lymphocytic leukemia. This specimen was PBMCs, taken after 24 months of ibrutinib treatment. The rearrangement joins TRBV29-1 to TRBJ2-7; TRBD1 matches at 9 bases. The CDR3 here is CSGRTGDEQYF. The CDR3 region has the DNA TGCAGCGGCAGGACAGGGGACGAGCAGTACTTC.